This T cell receptor (beta chain) stems from a study of vaccination and CD4 T cells after COVID-19. Treatment here: roughly ten-day PBMC culture with coronavirus spike peptide pools or control peptides (ViraFEST assay). Germline CDR1 is SGHTA and CDR2 is FQGNSA. With 4 bases removed from V and 0 bases from J, the gap between germline ends came to 10 bases. The CDR3 extends over 14 amino acids. With regard to this clonotype: Its target is not known.

Once obtained from cultured CD4+ T cells, the DNA was sequenced using the Oncomine TCR Beta short-read assay. TCRdb redid the calling of the PCR reads with MiXCR, one entry per CDR3 protein. The sample gives under 20,000 distinct CDR3 sequences, 46% of which show up once; over 2.5% is in the top ten. This rearrangement joins TRBV7-2 to TRBJ2-7, with D possibly matching TRBD2 (6 bases). The TCR sequence derives from a human donor who had recovered from COVID-19. Sequenced here: CD4+ T cells from blood, cultured in vitro, sampled after SARS-CoV-2 vaccination. CDR3 amino acids: CASSYYGSSYEQYF. DNA for the CDR3: TGTGCCAGCAGCTATTACGGGAGCTCCTACGAGCAGTACTTC.